Below, one TCR beta chain is given with its context. Investigators plated around 200,000 CFSE-labeled responder cells together with around 200,000 irradiated stimulator cells labeled with violet dye. Proliferating CFSE-low CD3+CD4+ and CD3+CD8+ responders were sorted post-reaction. The source of the sample is a study of graft-versus-host responses after intestinal transplantation. Notes on the study in general: Patients who carried graft-donor T cell macrochimerism also had high graft-versus-host to host-versus-graft clonal ratios in their allografts.

Here immunoSEQ multiplex PCR was the method, and the copy in TCRdb shows in-frame clones only, minus some. The table includes under 15,000 clones, 35% detected once. The CDR3 spans 17 residues. The germline V gene has CDR1 SGDLS and CDR2 YYNGEE. Trimming removed 5 bases from V and 5 bases from J; junction bases left unmatched: 11. This sample comprised alloreactive CD8+ T cells from a mixed lymphocyte reaction culture, obtained before intestinal transplant. This sample's subset: CFSE-low proliferating T cells sorted from approximately 6-day pre-transplant mixed lymphocyte reaction (GvH or HvG direction). The sequence was collected from a human patient who received an intestinal transplant. V and J are TRBV9 and TRBJ2-5; TRBD2 agrees at 14 bases. CDR3 nucleotide sequence: TGTGCCAGCAGTGGAGGGACTAGCGGGGGTGCCGGGGAGACCCAGTACTTC. Its protein product is CASSGGTSGGAGETQYF.